This TCR beta chain was observed in a study of cytomegalovirus exposure and HLA in healthy donors. The PCR ran on 60 Vbeta and 13 Jbeta primers. Per the original data handling: Roughly 10 million shared chains were among around 80 million unique TCR beta chains counted in a later analysis. Sequencing used immunoSEQ multiplex PCR; TCRdb keeps in-frame clones, though not all of them. V and J calls and clone size are those listed in that table; D and trimming were worked out from the DNA. The sample has about 67,000 clones. As concerns this clone: What it binds is not known.

Notes on the study in general: Trimming of TCR beta V- and J-genes showed a link, identified in a later analysis, to a missense DCLRE1C variant.

The trim removed 6 bases at V and 8 bases at J, leaving 6 bases unmatched. This CDR3 is built from 12 residues. Looked up from germline, CDR1 is GTSNPN and CDR2 is SVGIG (reference sequence). Sequenced: PBMCs. The chain uses TRBV30 and TRBJ2-1; TRBD1 agrees at 8 bases. The TCR sequence derives from a man aged 25-45 years in good health and CMV-seropositive. CDR3 sequence (DNA): TGTGCCTGCAAGGACAGGGTCCATGAGCAGTTCTTC. It yields the protein CACKDRVHEQFF. The full variable domain, its missing parts supplied by reference TRBV30 and TRBJ2-1, is SQTIHQWPATLVQPVGSPLSLECTVEGTSNPNLYWYRQAAGRGLQLLFYSVGIGQISSEVPQNLSASRPQDRQFILSSKKLLLSDSGFYLCACKDRVHEQFFGPGTRLTVL.